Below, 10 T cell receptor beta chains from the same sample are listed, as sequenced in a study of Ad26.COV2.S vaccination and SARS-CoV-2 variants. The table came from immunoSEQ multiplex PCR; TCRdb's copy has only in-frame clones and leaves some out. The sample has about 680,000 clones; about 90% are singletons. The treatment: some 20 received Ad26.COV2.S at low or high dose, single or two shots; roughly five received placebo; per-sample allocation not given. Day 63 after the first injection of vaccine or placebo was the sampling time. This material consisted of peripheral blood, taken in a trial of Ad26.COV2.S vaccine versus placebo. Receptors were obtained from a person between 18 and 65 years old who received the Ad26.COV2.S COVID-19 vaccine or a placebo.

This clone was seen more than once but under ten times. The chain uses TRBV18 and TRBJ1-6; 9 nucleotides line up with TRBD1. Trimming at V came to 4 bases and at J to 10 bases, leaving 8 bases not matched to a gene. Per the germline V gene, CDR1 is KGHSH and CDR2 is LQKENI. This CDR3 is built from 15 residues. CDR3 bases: TGTGCCAGCTCACGAGGGGACAGGGCCGAGTCACCCCTCCACTTT. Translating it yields CASSRGDRAESPLHF.

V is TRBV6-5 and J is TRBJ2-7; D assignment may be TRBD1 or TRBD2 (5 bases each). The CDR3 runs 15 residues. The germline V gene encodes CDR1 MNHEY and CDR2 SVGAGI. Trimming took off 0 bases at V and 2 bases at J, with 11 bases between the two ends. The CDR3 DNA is TGTGCCAGCAGTTACTCCGGGACGGAGACCTACGAGCAGTACTTC. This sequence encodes CASSYSGTETYEQYF.

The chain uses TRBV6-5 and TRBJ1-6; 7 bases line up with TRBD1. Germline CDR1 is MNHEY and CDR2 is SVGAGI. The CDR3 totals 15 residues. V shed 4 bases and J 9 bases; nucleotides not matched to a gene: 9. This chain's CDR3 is CASSSGTVVTSPLHF. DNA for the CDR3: TGTGCCAGCAGTTCCGGGACAGTAGTTACTTCACCCCTCCACTTT.

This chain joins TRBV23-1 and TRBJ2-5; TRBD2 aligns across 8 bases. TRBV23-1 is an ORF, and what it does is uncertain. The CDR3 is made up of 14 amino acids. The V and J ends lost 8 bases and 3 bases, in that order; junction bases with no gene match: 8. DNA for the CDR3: TGCGCCAGCGGTGAACTAGCGGTTAAAGAGACCCAGTACTTC. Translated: CASGELAVKETQYF.

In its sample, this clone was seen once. For the CDR3, the DNA is TGCGCCAGCAGGCTGGGACTAGCGGGCACAGATACGCAGTATTTT. Residues: CASRLGLAGTDTQYF. The V gene is TRBV4-3, the J gene TRBJ2-3, with TRBD2 identical over 11 bases. Germline CDR1 is LGHNA and CDR2 is YSLEER. CDR3 length: 15 residues. Trimming took 6 bases from V and 1 from J; bases not matched to a gene: 3.

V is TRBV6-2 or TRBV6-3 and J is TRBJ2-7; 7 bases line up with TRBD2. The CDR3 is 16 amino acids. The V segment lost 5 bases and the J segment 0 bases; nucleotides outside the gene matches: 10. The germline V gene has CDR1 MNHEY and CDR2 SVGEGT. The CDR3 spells CASSGRDYLSSYEQYF. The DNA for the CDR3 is TGTGCCAGCAGTGGCAGGGACTACCTAAGCTCCTACGAGCAGTACTTC.

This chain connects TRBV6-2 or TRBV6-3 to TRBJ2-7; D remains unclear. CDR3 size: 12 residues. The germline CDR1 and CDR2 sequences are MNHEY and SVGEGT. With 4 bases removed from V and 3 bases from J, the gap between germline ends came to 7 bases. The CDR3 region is CASSFRSYEQYF. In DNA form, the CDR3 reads TGTGCCAGCAGTTTTCGGAGCTACGAGCAGTACTTC.

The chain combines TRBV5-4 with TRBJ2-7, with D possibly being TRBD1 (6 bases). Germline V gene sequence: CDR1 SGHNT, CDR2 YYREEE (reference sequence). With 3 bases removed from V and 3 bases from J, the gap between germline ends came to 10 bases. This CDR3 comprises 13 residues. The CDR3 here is CASSSDRGYEQYF. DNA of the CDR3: TGTGCCAGCAGCTCGGACAGAGGCTACGAGCAGTACTTC. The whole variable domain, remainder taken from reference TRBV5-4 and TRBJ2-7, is ETGVTQSPTHLIKTRGQQVTLRCSSQSGHNTVSWYQQALGQGPQFIFQYYREEENGRGNFPPRFSGLQFPNYSSELNVNALELDDSALYLCASSSDRGYEQYFGPGTRLTVT.

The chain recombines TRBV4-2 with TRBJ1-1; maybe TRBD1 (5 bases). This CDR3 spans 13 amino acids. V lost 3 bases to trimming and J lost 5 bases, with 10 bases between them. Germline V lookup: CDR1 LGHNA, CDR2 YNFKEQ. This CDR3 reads CASSQWGVTEAFF. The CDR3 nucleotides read TGTGCCAGCAGCCAGTGGGGCGTGACTGAAGCTTTCTTT.

The CDR3 here is CASSIGGAGEQFF. Written as DNA, the CDR3 is TGTGCCAGTAGTATAGGAGGGGCGGGTGAGCAGTTCTTC. The rearrangement joins TRBV19 to TRBJ2-1; D possibly matches TRBD1 or TRBD2 (5 bases each). CDR1 and CDR2 (germline): LNHDA, SQIVND (reference sequence). The V gene lost 1 base and the J gene lost 9 bases, with 10 bases spanning the gap. The CDR3 spans 13 residues.